This T cell receptor (beta chain) stems from a study of cytomegalovirus exposure and HLA in healthy donors. General study findings and limits: A few chains tied to CMV proved CMV antigen-specific in vitro. A highly shared variant cluster was judged a likely technical artifact. Among TCR beta chains, those listed as cytomegalovirus-associated numbered over 150. The later analysis indicated that the majority of CMV-associated TCR beta chains appeared HLA-restricted.

Use of 60 Vbeta and 13 Jbeta primers characterized the PCR. Data came from immunoSEQ multiplex PCR; TCRdb stores just in-frame clones and leaves some out. The profile shows 100,000 to 150,000 clones, roughly four fifths of them singletons. Trimming took off 6 bases at V and 0 bases at J, with 7 bases between the two ends. The germline V gene has CDR1 MDHEN and CDR2 SYDVKM. This CDR3 has 13 amino acids. Turning to this clone: Its cognate antigen is unknown.

The material sequenced was PBMCs. The origin of this receptor is a woman in her 50s in good health and CMV-seronegative. The chain recombines TRBV28 with TRBJ2-3; no clear D. CDR3 protein: CASRPSSTDTQYF. CDR3 bases: TGTGCCAGCAGGCCCAGTAGCACAGATACGCAGTATTTT.